This T cell receptor (beta chain) stems from a study of shared clonotypes between healthy human individuals. Here immunoSEQ multiplex PCR was the method, and the copy in TCRdb shows in-frame clones only, minus some. The sample records 1,400,000 or so clones, 97% to 99% being singletons. J gave up 1 base and V 4 bases, and 10 bases lay outside the gene matches. Germline V gene data show CDR1 as LGHNA and CDR2 as YNFKEQ. CDR3 size: 16 residues. Input material: naive CD4+ T cells sorted from blood. Subset defined: CD45RA+ positively selected. The receptor comes from a man younger than 45 in good health. J is TRBJ2-7 and V is TRBV4-2; TRBD2 aligns across 7 bases. Written as DNA, the CDR3 is TGTGCCAGCAGCCGGGGAGGGGCAGCTGATTCCTACGAGCAGTACTTC. Its protein product is CASSRGGAADSYEQYF.